The 7 T cell receptor beta chains presented below share a single source sample, sequenced in a study of blood T cell repertoires in COVID-19. Clones were read by immunoSEQ multiplex PCR, and TCRdb kept only the in-frame ones, dropping some. The repertoire holds approximately 39,000 clones, 75% to 90% seen once, with approximately 25% in the top ten. What was sequenced was peripheral blood. These TCRs come from a man aged 45 to 65 with active or convalescent COVID-19.

This clone was seen once. The chain combines TRBV27 with TRBJ1-5; 9 positions match TRBD1. The junction had 9 bases not matched to a gene; V was cut back by 5 bases and J by 4 bases. Germline-derived CDR1 and CDR2 are MNHEY and SMNVEV (reference sequence). The CDR3 loop spans 16 amino acids. The CDR3 spells CASSHKWTGVNQPQHF. CDR3 DNA sequence: TGTGCCAGCAGTCACAAGTGGACAGGGGTTAATCAGCCCCAGCATTTT.

The rearrangement joins TRBV5-1 to TRBJ1-2; TRBD1 matches at 8 bases. The length of the CDR3 is 13 residues. Per germline, CDR1 SGHRS and CDR2 YFSETQ. The V segment lost 4 bases and the J segment 7 bases; nucleotides outside the gene matches: 6. The CDR3: CASSLQGAGGYTF. For the CDR3, the DNA is TGCGCCAGCAGCCTTCAGGGGGCCGGTGGCTACACCTTC.

V is TRBV7-2 and J is TRBJ1-4; TRBD1 matches 8 bases. CDR3 size: 12 residues. Germline V CDR1 and CDR2: SGHTA, FQGNSA. V lost 6 bases, J lost 14 bases, and 8 bases stayed unmatched. In DNA form, the CDR3 reads TGTGCCAGCAGTGCGACAGGGGAGAAGCTGTTTTTT. As protein: CASSATGEKLFF.

This clone was detected a few times. The rearrangement links TRBV12-3 or TRBV12-4 to TRBJ1-1; D not resolved. This CDR3 is 10 amino acids long. V was pared by 10 bases and J by 3 bases, with 6 bases between. The CDR3 bases are TGTGCCACGGGGTACACTGAAGCTTTCTTT. It is translated as CATGYTEAFF.

J is TRBJ1-4 and V is TRBV5-4; D unclear. The CDR3 runs 11 residues. Germline CDR1 SGHNT, CDR2 YYREEE (reference sequence). With 0 bases removed from V and 12 bases from J, the gap between germline ends came to 6 bases. CDR3 amino acids: CASSLEGELFF. The CDR3 nucleotides read TGTGCCAGCAGCTTGGAGGGAGAACTGTTTTTT.

This chain links TRBV5-4 with TRBJ1-2, with TRBD1 matching 7 bases. Germline assignment: CDR1 SGHNT and CDR2 YYREEE (reference sequence). The CDR3 contains 14 residues. The trim removed 1 base at V and 3 bases at J, leaving 3 bases unmatched. The CDR3 nucleotides are TGTGCCAGCAGCTTGTCGGGACAGCACTATGGCTACACCTTC. Translated, it gives CASSLSGQHYGYTF.

The V gene is TRBV7-2, the J gene TRBJ1-2; 10 bases are shared with TRBD1. The germline V gene has CDR1 SGHTA and CDR2 FQGNSA. V lost 0 bases to trimming and J lost 7 bases; unmatched junction nucleotides: 2. The CDR3 is 14 amino acids. DNA of the CDR3: TGTGCCAGCAGCTTAGCCGGGACAGGGGTTGGCTACACCTTC. Translating it yields CASSLAGTGVGYTF.